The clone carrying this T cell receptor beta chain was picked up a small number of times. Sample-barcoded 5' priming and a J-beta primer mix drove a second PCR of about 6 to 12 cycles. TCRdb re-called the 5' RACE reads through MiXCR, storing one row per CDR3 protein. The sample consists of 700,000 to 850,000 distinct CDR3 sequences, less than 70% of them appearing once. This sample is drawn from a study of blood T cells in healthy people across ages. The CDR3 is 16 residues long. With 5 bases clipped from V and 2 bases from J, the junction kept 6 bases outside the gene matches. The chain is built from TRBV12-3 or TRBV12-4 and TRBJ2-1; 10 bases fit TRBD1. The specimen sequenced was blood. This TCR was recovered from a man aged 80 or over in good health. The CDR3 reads CASSGLGQGAYNEQFF. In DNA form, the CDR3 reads TGTGCCAGCAGTGGCCTTGGACAGGGGGCCTACAATGAGCAGTTCTTC.